A single sample gave rise to the 7 T cell receptor beta chains below, sequenced in a study of CD8 T cells in Susac syndrome. Random-hexamer reverse transcription was applied to about 0.45 to 1 ug RNA. TCRdb ran MiXCR on the immunoSEQ multiplex PCR reads and lists one entry per CDR3 protein. The table includes some 120,000 distinct CDR3 sequences, about 92% detected once. The sequenced sample consisted of CD8+ T cells from PBMCs. These receptors all stem from a human donor with multiple sclerosis.

DNA for the CDR3: TGCGCCAGCAGCTTGGACCAGGGACCCTACGAGCAGTACTTC. Encoded protein: CASSLDQGPYEQYF. This chain links TRBV5-1 with TRBJ2-7; D may match TRBD1 or TRBD2 (5 bases each). Germline CDR1 reads SGHRS; CDR2 reads YFSETQ. The ends were cut back, 0 bases at V and 2 bases at J, with 9 bases in the middle. The CDR3 contains 14 residues.

The chain has TRBV18 and TRBJ2-1; 13 nucleotides line up with TRBD2. The CDR3 sequence is 15 residues long. The J segment lost 8 bases and the V segment lost 4 bases, leaving 5 bases of the junction unmatched. In germline, CDR1 is KGHSH, CDR2 LQKENI. The CDR3 DNA sequence: TGTGCCAGCTCACTTACTAGCGGGAGGGTGTATGAGCAGTTCTTC. This sequence encodes CASSLTSGRVYEQFF.

The chain combines TRBV6-1 with TRBJ2-2, with 7 nucleotides matching TRBD1. Per germline, CDR1 MNHNS and CDR2 SASEGT. J lost 3 bases, V lost 10 bases, and 8 bases had no gene match. CDR3 length equals 14 residues. CDR3 nucleotides: TGTGCCATAACCGAGGACAGGTACACCGGGGAGCTGTTTTTT. This encodes CAITEDRYTGELFF.

The chain combines TRBV27 with TRBJ2-2, with 8 positions matching TRBD2. This CDR3 contains 16 residues. Germline V gives CDR1 MNHEY, CDR2 SMNVEV (reference sequence). The ends lost 3 bases at V and 7 bases at J; junction bases unmatched: 10. This CDR3 is CASSFLTGRADGELFF. The CDR3 DNA reads as TGTGCCAGCAGTTTCCTTACCGGGAGGGCCGACGGGGAGCTGTTTTTT.

J is TRBJ2-7 and V is TRBV28; D not resolved. The germline gives CDR1 MDHEN, CDR2 SYDVKM. V was shortened by 2 bases and J by 4 bases, with 18 bases between the two germline ends. This CDR3 is 16 amino acids long. CDR3 sequence (DNA): TGTGCCAGCAGTTTACGGGCAGGAACTCTTCTATACGAGCAGTACTTC. Its translation is CASSLRAGTLLYEQYF.

The V and J genes are TRBV7-2 and TRBJ2-1; no definite D call. V was pared by 1 base and J by 4 bases, with 17 bases between. Germline-derived CDR1 and CDR2 are SGHTA and FQGNSA. The CDR3 has 17 amino acids. CDR3 bases: TGTGCCAGCAGCTTAGACCCCGGCCTGACGGATTACAATGAGCAGTTCTTC. Protein: CASSLDPGLTDYNEQFF.

V gene TRBV19 combines with J gene TRBJ1-4; D may be TRBD1 (5 bases). The CDR3 has 15 amino acids. Deletions cut 5 bases from V and 3 bases from J, with 13 bases between. Per germline, CDR1 LNHDA and CDR2 SQIVND (reference sequence). The CDR3 region has the DNA TGTGCCAGTAGTGCCGGGAACAGGCCTAATGAAAAACTGTTTTTT. Translated: CASSAGNRPNEKLFF.